The rows below give T cell receptor beta chains drawn from one sample of a study of T cell repertoires in ileal Crohn's disease. Generated by immunoSEQ multiplex PCR, the TCRdb table keeps only in-frame clones and is missing some. The repertoire holds some 10,000 clones, with more than 65% as singletons. Sequencing was done on a sample of ileal tissue. All receptors come from an adult with Crohn's disease. Each CDR3 is given with its conserved first and last residue. Fields, in order: clone size, V gene, D gene, J gene, CDR3 protein, CDR3 DNA. D genes are given only for firm matches. Clone size appears in some rows only: once, few, many, or a class for an expanded clone.

abundance: .
v_gene: TRBV5-1
d_gene: .
j_gene: TRBJ2-2
CDR3aa: CASTTEGGTGELFF
CDR3nt: TGCGCCAGCACCACTGAGGGAGGCACCGGGGAGCTGTTTTTT

abundance: .
v_gene: TRBV9
d_gene: TRBD2
j_gene: TRBJ2-5
CDR3aa: CASSGLSGGPQETQYF
CDR3nt: TGTGCCAGCAGCGGCCTTAGCGGGGGCCCCCAAGAGACCCAGTACTTC

abundance: .
v_gene: TRBV7-9
d_gene: TRBD1
j_gene: TRBJ2-7
CDR3aa: CASSLVLGQSYEQYF
CDR3nt: TGTGCCAGCAGCTTAGTCCTGGGACAGTCCTACGAGCAGTACTTC

abundance: .
v_gene: TRBV4-1
d_gene: TRBD1
j_gene: TRBJ1-4
CDR3aa: CASSPQGVGTEKLFF
CDR3nt: TGCGCCAGCAGCCCGCAGGGGGTGGGAACTGAAAAACTGTTTTTT

abundance: few
v_gene: TRBV19
d_gene: TRBD1
j_gene: TRBJ2-1
CDR3aa: CASRRDRELYNEQFF
CDR3nt: TGTGCCAGTAGAAGGGACAGGGAACTCTACAATGAGCAGTTCTTC

abundance: .
v_gene: TRBV7-2
d_gene: TRBD2
j_gene: TRBJ2-3
CDR3aa: CASSPWTSATDTQYF
CDR3nt: TGTGCCAGCAGCCCTTGGACTAGCGCGACAGATACGCAGTATTTT

abundance: .
v_gene: TRBV11-3
d_gene: .
j_gene: TRBJ1-2
CDR3aa: CASSFLSGYGYTF
CDR3nt: TGTGCCAGCAGCTTCCTTTCAGGGTACGGCTACACCTTC

abundance: few
v_gene: TRBV2
d_gene: .
j_gene: TRBJ1-2
CDR3aa: CATIERGSPGYTF
CDR3nt: TGTGCCACCATCGAGAGGGGGTCCCCTGGCTACACCTTC

abundance: once
v_gene: TRBV9
d_gene: .
j_gene: TRBJ1-2
CDR3aa: CASSVDPSGGYGYTF
CDR3nt: TGTGCCAGCAGCGTAGATCCCTCCGGGGGGTATGGCTACACCTTC

abundance: .
v_gene: TRBV27
d_gene: TRBD2
j_gene: TRBJ2-1
CDR3aa: CASSFRLAGSYNEQFF
CDR3nt: TGTGCCAGCAGTTTTCGGCTAGCGGGCTCCTACAATGAGCAGTTCTTC

abundance: .
v_gene: TRBV5-8
d_gene: TRBD1
j_gene: TRBJ2-3
CDR3aa: CASSRQGKGYTDTQYF
CDR3nt: TGTGCCAGCAGTCGACAGGGAAAGGGATACACAGATACGCAGTATTTT

abundance: .
v_gene: TRBV19
d_gene: .
j_gene: TRBJ1-1
CDR3aa: CASSISRDLPEAFF
CDR3nt: TGTGCCAGTAGTATAAGCAGGGATTTACCTGAAGCTTTCTTT

abundance: .
v_gene: TRBV13
d_gene: .
j_gene: TRBJ2-3
CDR3aa: CASMLTRARADTQYF
CDR3nt: TGTGCCAGCATGCTGACTAGGGCAAGGGCAGATACGCAGTATTTT

abundance: .
v_gene: TRBV7-9
d_gene: TRBD1
j_gene: TRBJ2-1
CDR3aa: CASSTPRDRGWNEQFF
CDR3nt: TGTGCCAGCAGCACCCCCCGGGACAGGGGATGGAATGAGCAGTTCTTC

abundance: .
v_gene: TRBV6-1
d_gene: .
j_gene: TRBJ1-5
CDR3aa: CASIDAGVGNQPQHF
CDR3nt: TGTGCCAGCATAGACGCAGGGGTAGGCAATCAGCCCCAGCATTTT

abundance: .
v_gene: TRBV6-5
d_gene: .
j_gene: TRBJ1-6
CDR3aa: CASSYSELRTNSPLHF
CDR3nt: TGTGCCAGCAGTTACTCAGAACTTAGGACAAATTCACCCCTCCACTTT

abundance: .
v_gene: TRBV5-5
d_gene: .
j_gene: TRBJ1-2
CDR3aa: CASTPGSFYGYTF
CDR3nt: TGTGCCAGCACCCCGGGGAGTTTCTATGGCTACACCTTC

abundance: .
v_gene: TRBV29-1
d_gene: .
j_gene: TRBJ1-2
CDR3aa: CSVEGGGNYGYTF
CDR3nt: TGCAGCGTGGAGGGGGGGGGCAACTATGGCTACACCTTC

abundance: .
v_gene: TRBV28
d_gene: TRBD1
j_gene: TRBJ2-7
CDR3aa: CASKQGAYEQYF
CDR3nt: TGTGCCAGCAAACAGGGGGCTTACGAGCAGTACTTC

abundance: once
v_gene: TRBV5-1
d_gene: TRBD2
j_gene: TRBJ2-7
CDR3aa: CASTRVAGSYEQYF
CDR3nt: TGCGCCAGCACCAGGGTAGCGGGCTCCTACGAGCAGTACTTC

abundance: .
v_gene: TRBV29-1
d_gene: .
j_gene: TRBJ1-2
CDR3aa: CSVEGGSDYGYTF
CDR3nt: TGCAGCGTTGAGGGCGGGTCCGACTATGGCTACACCTTC

abundance: .
v_gene: TRBV6-5
d_gene: TRBD2
j_gene: TRBJ2-7
CDR3aa: CASSYSLTRGNYEQYF
CDR3nt: TGTGCCAGCAGTTACTCGTTGACGCGGGGGAACTACGAGCAGTACTTC

abundance: .
v_gene: TRBV2
d_gene: .
j_gene: TRBJ2-7
CDR3aa: CATETPHSYEQYF
CDR3nt: TGTGCCACCGAGACACCCCACTCCTACGAGCAGTACTTC

abundance: once
v_gene: TRBV7-9
d_gene: TRBD2
j_gene: TRBJ2-1
CDR3aa: CASSLLSGGADEQFF
CDR3nt: TGTGCCAGCAGCTTATTAAGCGGGGGGGCGGATGAGCAGTTCTTC

abundance: .
v_gene: TRBV27
d_gene: TRBD2
j_gene: TRBJ2-3
CDR3aa: CASSFPGTSGTDTQYF
CDR3nt: TGTGCCAGCAGTTTCCCCGGGACTAGCGGCACAGATACGCAGTATTTT

abundance: once
v_gene: TRBV6-5
d_gene: .
j_gene: TRBJ2-1
CDR3aa: CASSTGRSSFF
CDR3nt: TGTGCCAGCAGCACAGGGCGCTCATCGTTCTTC

abundance: .
v_gene: TRBV12-5
d_gene: .
j_gene: TRBJ1-1
CDR3aa: CASNRETAEAFF
CDR3nt: TGTGCTAGTAACAGGGAAACGGCTGAAGCTTTCTTT

abundance: few
v_gene: TRBV28
d_gene: TRBD1
j_gene: TRBJ2-5
CDR3aa: CASRPTGGLETQYF
CDR3nt: TGTGCCAGCAGGCCGACAGGGGGCCTGGAGACCCAGTACTTC

abundance: .
v_gene: TRBV11-1
d_gene: .
j_gene: TRBJ1-1
CDR3aa: CASSLLPRGTEAFF
CDR3nt: TGTGCCAGCAGCTTATTACCCCGGGGCACTGAAGCTTTCTTT

abundance: .
v_gene: TRBV9
d_gene: .
j_gene: TRBJ1-3
CDR3aa: CASRSSASGNTIYF
CDR3nt: TGTGCCAGCAGGTCTAGTGCCTCTGGAAACACCATATATTTT

abundance: .
v_gene: TRBV5-6
d_gene: .
j_gene: TRBJ2-3
CDR3aa: CASSLAIATQYF
CDR3nt: TGTGCCAGCAGCTTGGCCATAGCTACGCAGTATTTT

abundance: .
v_gene: TRBV9
d_gene: .
j_gene: TRBJ1-2
CDR3aa: CASSTYSGDGYTF
CDR3nt: TGTGCCAGCAGCACCTATTCAGGGGATGGCTACACCTTC

abundance: .
v_gene: TRBV7-8
d_gene: .
j_gene: TRBJ2-2
CDR3aa: CASSLLDRRTGELFF
CDR3nt: TGTGCCAGCAGCCTACTCGACAGGCGGACCGGGGAGCTGTTTTTT

abundance: .
v_gene: TRBV7-3
d_gene: .
j_gene: TRBJ1-2
CDR3aa: CASSPDSGYGGYTF
CDR3nt: TGTGCCAGCAGCCCCGACAGTGGGTATGGGGGCTACACCTTC

abundance: .
v_gene: TRBV28
d_gene: TRBD1
j_gene: TRBJ2-2
CDR3aa: CASRLSGTANTGELFF
CDR3nt: TGTGCCAGCAGACTATCCGGGACAGCCAACACCGGGGAGCTGTTTTTT

abundance: .
v_gene: TRBV4-1
d_gene: TRBD1
j_gene: TRBJ2-7
CDR3aa: CASTPALVGTGSSYEQYF
CDR3nt: TGCGCCAGCACACCCGCCCTTGTAGGGACAGGGTCCTCCTACGAGCAGTACTTC

abundance: .
v_gene: TRBV19
d_gene: TRBD1
j_gene: TRBJ1-5
CDR3aa: CASRGQGLIYSNQPQHF
CDR3nt: TGTGCCAGCAGGGGACAGGGCCTTATATATAGCAATCAGCCCCAGCATTTT

abundance: .
v_gene: TRBV4-3
d_gene: TRBD1
j_gene: TRBJ1-1
CDR3aa: CASSHRGGWDTEAFF
CDR3nt: TGCGCCAGCAGCCATCGAGGGGGCTGGGACACTGAAGCTTTCTTT

abundance: few
v_gene: TRBV5-8
d_gene: TRBD2
j_gene: TRBJ2-5
CDR3aa: CASTTRGPRASGRQETQYF
CDR3nt: TGTGCCAGCACCACCAGGGGACCGAGAGCTAGCGGGAGACAAGAGACCCAGTACTTC

abundance: .
v_gene: TRBV5-1
d_gene: .
j_gene: TRBJ2-1
CDR3aa: CASGMRVDEQFF
CDR3nt: TGCGCCAGCGGGATGAGGGTTGATGAGCAGTTCTTC

abundance: .
v_gene: TRBV7-9
d_gene: .
j_gene: TRBJ1-2
CDR3aa: CASSRDTENGYTF
CDR3nt: TGTGCCAGCAGCCGGGACACGGAGAATGGCTACACCTTC

abundance: .
v_gene: TRBV6-6
d_gene: .
j_gene: TRBJ1-5
CDR3aa: CASRSQGSNQPQHF
CDR3nt: TGTGCCAGCAGATCTCAGGGTTCCAATCAGCCCCAGCATTTT

abundance: .
v_gene: TRBV6-5
d_gene: TRBD1
j_gene: TRBJ2-4
CDR3aa: CASTGTGDIQYF
CDR3nt: TGTGCCAGCACCGGCACAGGGGACATTCAGTACTTC

abundance: .
v_gene: TRBV14
d_gene: .
j_gene: TRBJ1-2
CDR3aa: CASSPWTDNYGYTF
CDR3nt: TGTGCCAGCAGCCCATGGACAGACAACTATGGCTACACCTTC

abundance: .
v_gene: TRBV11-2
d_gene: TRBD1
j_gene: TRBJ1-6
CDR3aa: CASSRGQGARNSPLHF
CDR3nt: TGTGCCAGCAGCCGAGGACAGGGGGCACGAAATTCACCCCTCCACTTT

abundance: .
v_gene: TRBV30
d_gene: .
j_gene: TRBJ2-3
CDR3aa: CAWSETGSSTDTQYF
CDR3nt: TGTGCCTGGAGTGAGACAGGTTCTAGCACAGATACGCAGTATTTT

abundance: .
v_gene: TRBV18
d_gene: .
j_gene: TRBJ2-7
CDR3aa: CASLALTGDGRGEQYF
CDR3nt: TGTGCCAGCTTAGCATTAACAGGAGACGGAAGGGGCGAGCAGTACTTC

abundance: once
v_gene: TRBV5-1
d_gene: .
j_gene: TRBJ2-7
CDR3aa: CASSLSALDEQYF
CDR3nt: TGCGCCAGCAGCTTGTCTGCGTTAGACGAGCAGTACTTC

abundance: .
v_gene: TRBV27
d_gene: .
j_gene: TRBJ2-3
CDR3aa: CASSLLGTRTDTQYF
CDR3nt: TGTGCCAGCAGTTTATTGGGGACTCGCACAGATACGCAGTATTTT

abundance: .
v_gene: TRBV6-6
d_gene: TRBD1
j_gene: TRBJ1-2
CDR3aa: CASSYRGQGAYGYTF
CDR3nt: TGTGCCAGCAGTTACCGCGGACAGGGAGCCTATGGCTACACCTTC

abundance: .
v_gene: TRBV2
d_gene: .
j_gene: TRBJ2-5
CDR3aa: CASSEAMRPGQETQYF
CDR3nt: TGTGCCAGCAGTGAAGCGATGCGCCCTGGTCAAGAGACCCAGTACTTC

abundance: .
v_gene: TRBV7-8
d_gene: TRBD2
j_gene: TRBJ2-3
CDR3aa: CASSRSTSGVTTDTQYF
CDR3nt: TGTGCCAGCAGCCGAAGTACTAGCGGGGTGACCACAGATACGCAGTATTTT

abundance: .
v_gene: TRBV19
d_gene: .
j_gene: TRBJ2-5
CDR3aa: CASSIEEETQYF
CDR3nt: TGTGCCAGTAGTATAGAGGAGGAGACCCAGTACTTC

abundance: .
v_gene: TRBV28
d_gene: .
j_gene: TRBJ1-2
CDR3aa: CATRGGFGYTF
CDR3nt: TGTGCCACCCGGGGGGGGTTCGGCTACACCTTC